The sequence of this T cell receptor (beta chain) was determined in a study of shared clonotypes between healthy human individuals. The V end was cut by 2 bases, the J end by 4 bases, with 14 bases between. The CDR3 is 15 residues long. Per the germline V gene, CDR1 is MDHEN and CDR2 is SYDVKM. TCRdb keeps only in-frame clones here, not all; method: immunoSEQ multiplex PCR. The repertoire holds 2 million to 2.5 million clones, more than 80% seen once, with 0.35% to 0.5% in the top ten. The V gene is TRBV28, the J gene TRBJ1-1; D uncertain. This clonotype was obtained from a man between 18 and 35 years old in good health. Some clones in this sample may be carry-over from other donors' samples. Sequences were obtained from naive CD4+ T cells from PBMCs. This sample's subset: CD45RA+ positively selected. The CDR3 region is CASSLILREGTEAFF. The CDR3 region has the DNA TGTGCCAGCAGTTTAATCTTACGGGAGGGCACTGAAGCTTTCTTT.